A single sample gave rise to the 10 T cell receptor beta chains below, sequenced in a study of blood T cell repertoires in COVID-19. Produced via immunoSEQ multiplex PCR; TCRdb's table is partial and in-frame only. The sample lists just over 300,000 clones; 86% were seen once. Source material: PBMCs or T cells enriched from blood (not recorded which). The receptors stem from a man between 25 and 39 years old who had recovered from COVID-19.

The chain joins TRBV6-1 to TRBJ1-1, with TRBD1 as a possible D gene (6 bases). This CDR3 is 14 amino acids long. Germline V lookup: CDR1 MNHNS, CDR2 SASEGT. The V end lost 1 base, the J end lost 4 bases, and 10 bases lay between the germline ends. CDR3 residues: CASSEGLGGTEAFF. The CDR3 DNA sequence: TGTGCCAGCAGTGAAGGTTTAGGGGGCACTGAAGCTTTCTTT.

J is TRBJ1-2 and V is TRBV30; possibly TRBD1 for D (6 bases). Looked up from germline, CDR1 is GTSNPN and CDR2 is SVGIG (reference sequence). CDR3 length equals 12 residues. V lost 5 bases and J lost 8, with 15 bases in between. CDR3 in DNA: TGTGCCTGGGAGGCGGGGGGCGGAGGCTACACCTTC. Encoded protein: CAWEAGGGGYTF.

The chain uses TRBV27 and TRBJ2-1; 8 nucleotides align to TRBD1. Germline V gene data show CDR1 as MNHEY and CDR2 as SMNVEV (reference sequence). V dropped 4 bases and J dropped 0; count of bases not matched to a gene: 17. The CDR3 is 20 residues long. The CDR3: CASSSIRYSTGGRSYNEQFF. In nucleotides, the CDR3 is TGTGCCAGCAGTTCGATCAGATATTCCACAGGGGGACGCTCCTACAATGAGCAGTTCTTC.

The J gene is TRBJ1-1, the V gene TRBV5-1, with TRBD1 matching over 12 bases. The CDR3 contains 18 residues. CDR1 and CDR2 from the germline V gene are SGHRS and YFSETQ. Trimming removed 3 bases from V and 4 bases from J; junction bases left unmatched: 13. The CDR3: CASSWGQGALIGGTEAFF. CDR3 nucleotides: TGCGCCAGCAGCTGGGGACAGGGGGCCTTGATAGGTGGCACTGAAGCTTTCTTT. Complete variable domain (other parts from reference TRBV5-1 and TRBJ1-1): KAGVTQTPRYLIKTRGQQVTLSCSPISGHRSVSWYQQTPGQGLQFLFEYFSETQRNKGNFPGRFSGRQFSNSRSEMNVSTLELGDSALYLCASSWGQGALIGGTEAFFGQGTRLTVV.

The chain couples TRBV18 to TRBJ1-2; a possible D gene is TRBD1 (6 bases). The CDR3 is 15 amino acids. Germline V gives CDR1 KGHSH, CDR2 LQKENI. Trimming stripped 6 bases from V and 3 bases from J, with 17 bases between. The CDR3 nucleotides are TGTGCCAGCTCTCCCCCAGGGGCCGGGGACTATGGCTACACCTTC. Protein sequence: CASSPPGAGDYGYTF.

Here the CDR3 reads CASSTGQIPVYEQYF. The CDR3 DNA reads as TGCGCCAGCAGCACCGGACAGATCCCCGTCTACGAGCAGTACTTC. The rearrangement uses TRBV5-1 and TRBJ2-7; possible D gene TRBD1, 6 bases. The CDR3 extends over 15 amino acids. V lost 4 bases, J lost 3 bases, and 17 bases lay in between. Germline CDR1 and CDR2: SGHRS and YFSETQ.

This clone was seen a handful of times. The chain carries TRBV29-1 and TRBJ1-5; 9 bases line up with TRBD1. Looked up from germline, CDR1 is SQVTM and CDR2 is ANQGSEA. This CDR3 has 16 amino acids. With V trimmed by 7 bases and J by 2 bases, 12 bases remained unmatched. In nucleotides, the CDR3 is TGCAGCGCAGGGGGACAGGGATGGTTGGGCAATCAGCCCCAGCATTTT. The encoded protein is CSAGGQGWLGNQPQHF.

This chain links TRBV2 with TRBJ2-1, with TRBD2 identical over 11 bases. The germline V gene encodes CDR1 SNHLY and CDR2 FYNNEI. The J segment lost 11 bases and the V segment lost 4 bases, leaving 1 base of the junction unmatched. The CDR3 sequence is 12 residues long. The CDR3 DNA is TGTGCCAGCAGTGGACTAGCGGGAAAGCAGTTCTTC. Its protein is CASSGLAGKQFF. The variable domain in full, with the rest retrieved from reference TRBV2 and TRBJ2-1, is EPEVTQTPSHQVTQMGQEVILRCVPISNHLYFYWYRQILGQKVEFLVSFYNNEISEKSEIFDDQFSVERPDGSNFTLKIRSTKLEDSAMYFCASSGLAGKQFFGPGTRLTVL.

The chain carries TRBV5-4 and TRBJ2-3; 10 nucleotides line up with TRBD2. V gave up 5 bases and J gave up 2 bases; unmatched junction bases: 8. Germline CDR1 is SGHNT and CDR2 is YYREEE (reference sequence). The CDR3 consists of 16 residues. The CDR3 is CASSQIAGGNTDTQYF. DNA of the CDR3: TGTGCCAGCAGTCAGATAGCGGGGGGTAACACAGATACGCAGTATTTT.

This chain links TRBV10-3 with TRBJ2-7; D is possibly TRBD1 (5 bases). The V and J ends lost 4 bases and 5 bases respectively, with 12 bases between them. The CDR3 is 13 residues long. Per the germline V gene, CDR1 is ENHRY and CDR2 is SYGVKD. The CDR3 coding sequence is TGTGCCATCAGTGGCGGCAGGGAAAACGAGCAGTACTTC. The encoded protein is CAISGGRENEQYF.